One TCR beta chain is described in this entry. Its cognate antigen is unknown. The study ran its PCR with 60 Vbeta and 13 Jbeta primers. The repertoire was sequenced with immunoSEQ multiplex PCR; TCRdb's copy has only in-frame clones and lacks some. The table includes more than 110,000 clones, 76% detected once. The data were obtained in a study of cytomegalovirus exposure and HLA in healthy donors. Study-level results: Rare sequences made up most TCRs, while some public TCRs were found in many donors. Upon later analysis, TCR association rates were observed to vary by HLA locus, being highest for DRB1 and lowest for HLA-C. Reportedly, a later analysis found an Asian-associated ancestry cluster had fewer N-insertions than the roughly 670-donor mean.

The CDR3 runs 18 residues. Germline CDR1 and CDR2: MNHEY and SMNVEV (reference sequence). Trimming at V came to 1 base and at J to 3 bases, leaving 8 bases not matched to a gene. Sequenced: PBMCs. This receptor was obtained from a man between 18 and 29 years old in good health and CMV-seronegative. This rearrangement joins TRBV27 to TRBJ2-7; 14 bases line up with TRBD2. The CDR3 loop reads CASSLLPLGLAGGYEQYF. For the CDR3, the DNA is TGTGCCAGCAGTTTATTACCCCTCGGACTAGCGGGAGGCTACGAGCAGTACTTC.